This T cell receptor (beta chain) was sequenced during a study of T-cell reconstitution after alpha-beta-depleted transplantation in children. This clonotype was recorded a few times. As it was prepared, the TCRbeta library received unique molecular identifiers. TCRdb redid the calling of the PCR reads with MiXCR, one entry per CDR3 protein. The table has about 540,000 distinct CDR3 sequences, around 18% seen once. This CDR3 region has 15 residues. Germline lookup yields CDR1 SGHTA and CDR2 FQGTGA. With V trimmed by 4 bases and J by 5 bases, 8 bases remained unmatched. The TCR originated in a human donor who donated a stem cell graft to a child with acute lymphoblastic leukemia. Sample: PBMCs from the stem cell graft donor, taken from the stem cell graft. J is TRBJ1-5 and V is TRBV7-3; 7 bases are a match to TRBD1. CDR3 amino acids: CASSSSDRVDQPQHF. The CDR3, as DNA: TGTGCCAGCAGCTCGAGTGACAGGGTGGATCAGCCCCAGCATTTT.